This TCR beta chain emerged from a study of monozygotic twins with inflammatory bowel disease. CDR3 length: 13 amino acids. Per the germline V gene, CDR1 is LGHDT and CDR2 is YNNKEL (reference sequence). TCRalpha along with TCRbeta cDNA was subjected to two nested PCRs lasting roughly 15 and 9 cycles. No DNA is given; TCRdb re-called the 5' RACE reads and lists each CDR3 protein once. This sample contains 70,000 to 95,000 distinct CDR3 sequences. Collection yielded 2.5 to 3 ml of blood per donor. Material: blood. The TCR sequence derives from a human donor with ulcerative colitis or Crohn's disease, or a healthy co-twin of an affected twin (not recorded which). This chain links TRBV3-1 with TRBJ2-3. The CDR3 sequence: CAGIQVIVDTQYF.